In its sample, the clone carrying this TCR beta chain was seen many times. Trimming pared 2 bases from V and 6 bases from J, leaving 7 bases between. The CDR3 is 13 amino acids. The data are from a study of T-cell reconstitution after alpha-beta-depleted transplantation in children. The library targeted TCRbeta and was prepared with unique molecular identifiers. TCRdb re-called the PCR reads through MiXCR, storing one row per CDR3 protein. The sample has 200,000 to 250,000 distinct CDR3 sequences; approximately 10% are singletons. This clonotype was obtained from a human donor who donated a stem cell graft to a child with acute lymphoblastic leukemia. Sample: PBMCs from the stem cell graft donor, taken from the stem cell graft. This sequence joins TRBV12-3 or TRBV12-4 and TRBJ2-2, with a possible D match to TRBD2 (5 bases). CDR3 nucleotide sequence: TGTGCCAGCAGTTTAACTAGGCCCGGGGAGCTGTTTTTT. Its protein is CASSLTRPGELFF.